This TCR beta chain is from a study of blood T cell repertoires in COVID-19. Study-wide context: PBMCs, B-cell-depleted T cells, or T cells provided the cDNA or gDNA that made up the material.

The junction had 5 bases not matched to a gene; V was cut back by 5 bases and J by 3 bases. CDR1 LNHNV and CDR2 YYDKDF come from the germline V gene (reference sequence). CDR3 length: 15 amino acids. Measured with immunoSEQ multiplex PCR; TCRdb has only the in-frame clones, and not every one. The data hold a few hundred thousand clones, with 85% to 90% observed a single time. What was sequenced was peripheral blood. V and J are TRBV15 and TRBJ2-2; 8 positions match TRBD2. The source of this sequence is an older woman with COVID-19, enrolled during active disease. The CDR3 bases are TGTGCCACCAGCGGGGGACTAGGGGACACCGGGGAGCTGTTTTTT. Translation: CATSGGLGDTGELFF.